One sample yielded the 30 T cell receptor beta chains listed below, sequenced in a study of T cell clonality in common variable immunodeficiency. Sequencing used immunoSEQ multiplex PCR; TCRdb keeps in-frame clones, though not all of them. Sampling found 25,000 to 35,000 clones, none seen once. Study-wide findings and caveats: Reportedly, TCR beta sequences from common variable immunodeficiency showed fewer deletions and N-nucleotide insertions.

The antigens of these receptors remain unknown. The sequencing input was peripheral blood mononuclear cells. These receptors were collected from a human donor with common variable immunodeficiency.

The table lists this clone with a few counts. The read finishes 3 residues shy of the CDR3 end, and the germline J gene is used to complete it. This rearrangement joins TRBV7-2 to TRBJ2-7; 10 bases map to TRBD1. CDR1 is SGHTA and CDR2 is FQGNSA in the germline V gene. V shed 2 bases and J 3 bases; nucleotides not matched to a gene: 1. This CDR3 contains 14 residues. Partial CDR3 DNA: TGTGCCAGCAGCTTATGGACAGGGGGCTACGAG. Its protein product is CASSLWTGGYE. The entire CDR3 protein reads CASSLWTGGYEQYF.

This clone was observed a few times. From the germline J gene comes the end of the CDR3, since the read stops 3 residues before it. The V and J genes are TRBV5-3 and TRBJ2-5; 9 nucleotides agree with TRBD2. TRBV5-3 is noted as an ORF with a role that remains uncertain. V trimming: 2 bases; J trimming: 3 bases; junction bases outside the gene matches: 14. This CDR3 is 18 amino acids long. The CDR3 bases that were read are TGTGCCAGAAGCTTTTCTAGCGGGGCCGCACATCTCAAAGAGACC. This gives the protein CARSFSSGAAHLKET. The CDR3 in full is CARSFSSGAAHLKETQYF.

Only a few counts were recorded for this clone. The CDR3 DNA, read in part, is TGCGCCAGCAGCTTGGGACTAGCCGGCGATGAG. Amino acid sequence: CASSLGLAGDE. The whole CDR3 reads CASSLGLAGDEQFF. J is TRBJ2-1 and V is TRBV5-1; 7 nucleotides line up with TRBD2. The read is 3 residues too short to cover the CDR3 end, so that end is filled in from the germline J gene. CDR3 size: 14 residues. CDR1 and CDR2 (germline): SGHRS, YFSETQ. J was trimmed by 8 bases and V by 0 bases; bases with no gene match: 5.

There are a few counts of this clone. The read ends 3 residues shy of where the CDR3 ends; the end is completed using the germline J gene. This chain joins TRBV5-1 and TRBJ2-1, with D maybe TRBD1 (6 bases). The V end was cut by 4 bases, the J end by 3 bases, with 26 bases between. The CDR3 length is 19 residues. In germline, CDR1 is SGHRS, CDR2 YFSETQ. This chain's CDR3 is CASSRIGALDRKNYNEQFF. CDR3 DNA (partial): TGCGCCAGCAGCCGGATTGGGGCCTTGGACAGAAAAAACTACAATGAG.

This clone was seen more than once but under ten times. Coverage ceases 3 residues before the CDR3 finishes, and the germline J gene fills in the end. This chain connects TRBV30 to TRBJ1-5; D might be TRBD1 (6 bases). CDR1 is GTSNPN and CDR2 is SVGIG in the germline V gene (reference sequence). CDR3 length: 15 amino acids. With 1 base removed from V and 6 bases from J, the gap between germline ends came to 16 bases. The covered CDR3 bases are TGTGCCTGGAGTGCAGCAGGGGCGAGGCCTCAGCCC. This sequence encodes CAWSAAGARPQP. The CDR3 in its entirety is CAWSAAGARPQPQHF.

This clone was seen ten or more times. Read data end 3 residues before the CDR3 end; the end is taken from the germline J gene. The chain carries TRBV19 and TRBJ1-2, with 10 nucleotides matching TRBD1. Per germline, CDR1 LNHDA and CDR2 SQIVND (reference sequence). J gave up 1 base and V 7 bases, and 15 bases lay outside the gene matches. This CDR3 is built from 18 residues. This CDR3 is CASTTTGGGSRLNYGYTF. CDR3 DNA, as far as it was read: TGTGCCAGTACTACGACAGGGGGCGGCTCTCGGCTTAACTATGGC.

On this clone itself: The read is 3 residues too short to cover the CDR3 end, so that end is filled in from the germline J gene. This chain connects TRBV7-2 to TRBJ2-4; 7 nucleotides line up with TRBD2. V was clipped by 0 bases and J by 5 bases; unmatched bases: 7. Germline V gives CDR1 SGHTA, CDR2 FQGNSA. CDR3 length equals 16 residues. The CDR3 region is CASSLAASAGENIQYF. Incomplete CDR3 DNA: TGTGCCAGCAGCTTAGCGGCCTCGGCGGGGGAAAACATT. The variable domain in full, completed from reference TRBV7-2 and TRBJ2-4, reads GAGVSQSPSNKVTEKGKDVELRCDPISGHTALYWYRQSLGQGLEFLIYFQGNSAPDKSGLPSDRFSAERTGGSVSTLTIQRTQQEDSAVYLCASSLAASAGENIQYFGAGTRLSVL.

Note on this clone: The CDR3 extends 3 residues past the end of the read, so its final part is completed from the germline J gene. V and J are TRBV7-9 and TRBJ1-4; the D is unclear. CDR3 length: 15 amino acids. V was clipped by 4 bases and J by 7 bases, with 16 bases between them. The germline V gene encodes CDR1 SEHNR and CDR2 FQNEAQ (reference sequence). CDR3 sequence: CASSSTGFNGEKLFF. The part of the CDR3 DNA that was read is TGTGCCAGCAGCTCCACGGGGTTCAATGGTGAAAAA. The full variable domain, completed using reference TRBV7-9 and TRBJ1-4, is DTGVSQNPRHKITKRGQNVTFRCDPISEHNRLYWYRQTLGQGPEFLTYFQNEAQLEKSRLLSDRFSAERPKGSFSTLEIQRTEQGDSAMYLCASSSTGFNGEKLFFGSGTQLSVL.

In regard to this clone: The read ends 3 residues before the CDR3 terminus; that terminus is restored from the germline J gene. The chain is built from TRBV2 and TRBJ1-6, with D perhaps TRBD1 (6 bases). The CDR3 loop spans 15 amino acids. CDR1 is SNHLY and CDR2 is FYNNEI in the germline V gene. With 2 bases removed from V and 5 bases from J, the gap between germline ends came to 10 bases. The sequenced CDR3 bases are TGTGCCAGCAGTGAACGGGCAGGGGATAATTCACCC. It codes for CASSERAGDNSP. In full, the CDR3 is CASSERAGDNSPLHF.

On this clone itself: The read comes to an end 3 residues before the CDR3 does, leaving the germline J gene to fill in the end. This rearrangement joins TRBV18 to TRBJ1-6; 8 nucleotides agree with TRBD1. Per the germline V gene, CDR1 is KGHSH and CDR2 is LQKENI. J lost 9 bases, V lost 3 bases, and 10 bases had no gene match. This CDR3 comprises 16 residues. The sequenced part of the CDR3 DNA is TGTGCCAGCTCACCGAAAAGGGACAGGCGTGCTTCACCC. It is translated as CASSPKRDRRASP. The full-length CDR3 reads as CASSPKRDRRASPLHF.

This clone was recorded many times. With the read ending 3 residues before the CDR3 end, the germline J gene is used to fill in that end. The chain has TRBV2 and TRBJ2-3, with D unclear. Per germline, CDR1 SNHLY and CDR2 FYNNEI. V was shortened by 6 bases and J by 0 bases, with 4 bases between the two germline ends. This CDR3 is built from 12 residues. CDR3 DNA, as far as it was read: TGTGCCAGCAGCCCGAGCACAGATACG. Translation: CASSPSTDT. The complete CDR3 sequence is CASSPSTDTQYF.

Only a few counts were recorded for this clone. The read comes to an end 3 residues before the CDR3 does, leaving the germline J gene to fill in the end. The chain has TRBV7-6 and TRBJ1-5; TRBD1 aligns across 8 bases. The CDR3 consists of 17 residues. V was clipped by 5 bases and J by 3 bases; unmatched bases: 12. Germline V CDR1 and CDR2: SGHVS, FNYEAQ. The DNA read from the CDR3 is TGTGCCAGCAGCACAAGAAGACAGGGGTCAGTCAATCAGCCC. Its translation: CASSTRRQGSVNQP. From start to end, the CDR3 is CASSTRRQGSVNQPQHF.

In its sample, this clone was seen many times. Coverage ceases 3 residues before the CDR3 finishes, and the germline J gene fills in the end. The V gene is TRBV7-7, the J gene TRBJ2-2; weak D call: TRBD1 (6 bases). The CDR3 totals 14 residues. Deletions cut 6 bases from V and 4 bases from J, with 12 bases between. Germline assignment: CDR1 SSHAT and CDR2 FNYEAQ (reference sequence). CDR3 in amino acids: CASSRDRSTGELFF. The sequenced part of the CDR3 DNA is TGTGCCAGCAGTCGAGACAGGAGCACCGGGGAG.

The DNA read from the CDR3 is TGTGCCAGCAGCCCTCTTAAGGGGGACAGGGCTAGCTATGGC. Its protein product is CASSPLKGDRASYG. The full-length CDR3 reads as CASSPLKGDRASYGYTF. The V gene is TRBV7-6, the J gene TRBJ1-2; TRBD1 matches 9 bases. Read sequence stops 3 residues before the CDR3 end, and the germline J gene provides the missing end. The CDR3 is made up of 17 amino acids. Trimming removed 5 bases from V and 4 bases from J; junction bases left unmatched: 14. The germline V gene encodes CDR1 SGHVS and CDR2 FNYEAQ.

Comment on this clone: The CDR3 extends 3 residues past the end of the read, so its final part is completed from the germline J gene. V usage is TRBV7-9 and J usage is TRBJ2-2; D tentatively fits TRBD1 or TRBD2 (6 bases each). Germline V lookup: CDR1 SEHNR, CDR2 FQNEAQ (reference sequence). The V gene lost 2 bases and the J gene lost 7 bases, with 11 bases spanning the gap. The CDR3 runs 14 residues. The CDR3 bases that were read are TGTGCCAGCAGCTTACAGGGGAGGAGCGGGGAG. It yields the protein CASSLQGRSGE. The whole CDR3 is CASSLQGRSGELFF. Filled out from reference TRBV7-9 and TRBJ2-2, the complete variable domain reads DTGVSQNPRHKITKRGQNVTFRCDPISEHNRLYWYRQTLGQGPEFLTYFQNEAQLEKSRLLSDRFSAERPKGSFSTLEIQRTEQGDSAMYLCASSLQGRSGELFFGEGSRLTVL.

This clone occurred a few times. The read gets to within 3 residues of the CDR3 end, and the germline J gene fills in the rest. This sequence joins TRBV20-1 and TRBJ1-1; possibly TRBD1 for D (5 bases). CDR3 length: 12 residues. The V and J ends lost 4 bases and 3 bases respectively, with 9 bases between them. The germline V gene has CDR1 DFQATT and CDR2 SNEGSKA (reference sequence). The part of the CDR3 DNA that was read is TGCAGTGCTACGACAGTTGACACTGAA. It codes for CSATTVDTE. The whole CDR3 protein is CSATTVDTEAFF.

This clone turned up a few times. The read terminates 3 residues ahead of where the CDR3 ends, so the germline J gene completes it. Other DNA sequences in this sample translate to the same CDR3. The V gene is TRBV11-2, the J gene TRBJ2-5, with 8 nucleotides matching TRBD1. This CDR3 spans 14 amino acids. The V gene end was trimmed by 1 base and the J gene end by 2 bases; junction bases not matched to a gene: 0. Germline CDR1 SGHAT, CDR2 FQNNGV. Partial CDR3 DNA: TGTGCCAGCAGCTTAGGGACAGGGCAAGAGACC. This gives the protein CASSLGTGQET. The CDR3, in full, reads CASSLGTGQETQYF.

In its sample, this clone was seen many times. The sequence runs out 3 residues before the end of the CDR3; the remainder is reconstructed from the germline J gene. The genes are TRBV7-2 and TRBJ2-3, with TRBD2 identical over 9 bases. The CDR3 has 17 residues. With V trimmed by 0 bases and J by 0 bases, 4 bases remained unmatched. CDR1 and CDR2 (germline): SGHTA, FQGNSA. CDR3 DNA, as far as it was read: TGTGCCAGCAGCTTAGCGCGGCGGGGGGGGAGCACAGATACG. This translates into CASSLARRGGSTDT. The full CDR3 is CASSLARRGGSTDTQYF.

This clone showed up many times. Sequencing ends 3 residues short of the CDR3 end; the germline J gene provides the rest. The rearrangement links TRBV6-2 or TRBV6-3 to TRBJ2-2; 7 bases agree with TRBD1. The CDR3 length is 15 residues. The germline V gene encodes CDR1 MNHEY and CDR2 SVGEGT. Unmatched junction bases numbered 7, after V lost 5 bases and J lost 4 bases. The CDR3 region is CASSGQVYSTGELFF. The DNA read from the CDR3 is TGTGCCAGCAGTGGACAGGTGTACTCCACCGGGGAG.

This clone was detected a few times. From the germline J gene comes the end of the CDR3, since the read stops 3 residues before it. The rearrangement links TRBV7-2 to TRBJ1-5; D gene ambiguous. Germline assignment: CDR1 SGHTA and CDR2 FQGNSA. V lost 4 bases and J lost 4, with 5 bases in between. This CDR3 contains 12 residues. CDR3 region: CASSYTNQPQHF. The part of the CDR3 DNA that was read is TGTGCCAGCAGCTACACAAATCAGCCC.

This clone has a count of ten or more. The read ends 3 residues before the CDR3 terminus; that terminus is restored from the germline J gene. V is TRBV6-2 or TRBV6-3 and J is TRBJ1-4, with a weak D call TRBD1 (5 bases). The germline V and J ends were trimmed by 11 bases and 5 bases, with 21 bases remaining between them. The germline CDR1 and CDR2 sequences are MNHEY and SVGEGT. The CDR3 totals 15 residues. The CDR3 region is CAHSDRRGTNEKLFF. The DNA read from the CDR3 is TGTGCCCATTCTGACCGGAGGGGAACCAATGAAAAA.

Worth noting for this clone: From the germline J gene comes the end of the CDR3, since the read stops 3 residues before it. This chain uses TRBV6-4 with TRBJ2-7; 7 nucleotides line up with TRBD1. After removal of 8 bases from V and 5 bases from J, the junction contained 6 bases not matched to a gene. CDR1 and CDR2 (germline): MRHNA, SNTAGT. The CDR3 runs 12 residues. CDR3 DNA (partial): TGTGCCAGCGACAGGGTGAAGAACGAG. Translated, it gives CASDRVKNE. The entire CDR3 sequence reads CASDRVKNEQYF.

Worth noting for this clone: The sequenced fragment ends 3 residues before the CDR3 boundary, so the rest is inferred from the germline J gene. This chain links TRBV5-1 with TRBJ2-5; 7 bases agree with TRBD1. CDR1 SGHRS and CDR2 YFSETQ come from the germline V gene. The J segment lost 5 bases and the V segment lost 5 bases, leaving 12 bases of the junction unmatched. The length of the CDR3 is 15 residues. The CDR3 protein is CASRSGQLPRETQYF. CDR3 DNA (partial): TGCGCCAGCAGGTCGGGACAGCTACCTAGGGAGACC.

Note on this clone: The missing CDR3 end, 3 residues past where the read stops, is filled in from the germline J gene. V usage is TRBV19 and J usage is TRBJ1-2; the D is unclear. Germline CDR1 reads LNHDA; CDR2 reads SQIVND (reference sequence). The CDR3 is 12 residues long. This chain's CDR3 is CASSGPRSGYTF. CDR3 DNA (partial): TGTGCCAGTAGTGGGCCGCGCTCAGGC.

Points on this clone: Read sequence stops 3 residues before the CDR3 end, and the germline J gene provides the missing end. The V and J genes are TRBV18 and TRBJ1-2, with D possibly matching TRBD1 (6 bases). The CDR3 has 15 residues. The V end was cut by 0 bases, the J end by 2 bases, with 10 bases between. Per the germline V gene, CDR1 is KGHSH and CDR2 is LQKENI. The CDR3 sequence: CASSPPKTGNYGYTF. The CDR3 bases that were read are TGTGCCAGCTCACCACCGAAAACAGGGAACTATGGC.

Concerning this clone: The CDR3 end falls 3 residues outside the read, so it is completed with the germline J gene. The chain links TRBV19 to TRBJ1-2; weak D call: TRBD1 (5 bases). V shed 3 bases and J shed 4 bases, with 9 bases lying between them. The CDR3 contains 13 residues. Germline CDR1 LNHDA, CDR2 SQIVND (reference sequence). The DNA read from the CDR3 is TGTGCCAGTAGTATTCAAAGGGGCTATGGC. It is translated as CASSIQRGYG. The entire CDR3 protein reads CASSIQRGYGYTF.

This clone was observed a few times. The read terminates 3 residues before the CDR3 end, so the remaining end is supplied by the germline J gene. The chain joins TRBV20-1 to TRBJ1-1; D is undetermined. This CDR3 spans 15 amino acids. CDR1 is DFQATT and CDR2 is SNEGSKA in the germline V gene (reference sequence). Trimming removed 1 base from V and 5 bases from J, with 17 bases in between. The part of the CDR3 DNA that was read is TGCAGTGCTAGAGTGAGACTACGTTCGGTGACTGAA. This sequence encodes CSARVRLRSVTE. The CDR3, in full, reads CSARVRLRSVTEAFF.

Only a few counts were recorded for this clone. Sequencing ends 3 residues short of the CDR3 end; the germline J gene provides the rest. The same CDR3 is also encoded by other DNA sequences in this sample. The chain is built from TRBV19 and TRBJ2-1; tentative D call: TRBD2 (6 bases). The length of the CDR3 is 13 residues. Trimming shortened V by 3 bases and J by 9 bases, and 12 bases separated the two germline ends. Germline V lookup: CDR1 LNHDA, CDR2 SQIVND (reference sequence). The CDR3 DNA, read in part, is TGTGCCAGTAGTATGACTAGACTGGGTGAG. Its translation is CASSMTRLGE. From start to end, the CDR3 is CASSMTRLGEQFF.

With respect to this clone: The CDR3 end falls 3 residues outside the read, so it is completed with the germline J gene. The gene calls are TRBV7-6 and TRBJ2-1, with TRBD2 matching 10 bases. Looked up from germline, CDR1 is SGHVS and CDR2 is FNYEAQ. V shed 2 bases and J 3 bases; nucleotides not matched to a gene: 4. The CDR3 is 16 amino acids. The CDR3 is CASSLLTSGFYNEQFF. The part of the CDR3 DNA that was read is TGTGCCAGCAGCTTATTGACTAGCGGGTTCTACAATGAG.

This clone was observed a handful of times. From the germline J gene comes the end of the CDR3, since the read stops 3 residues before it. V and J are TRBV19 and TRBJ1-1; unclear D gene. V lost 5 bases and J lost 0, with 10 bases in between. Germline-derived CDR1 and CDR2 are LNHDA and SQIVND (reference sequence). CDR3 size: 14 residues. The DNA read from the CDR3 is TGTGCCAGTAGTGCGACAAGGATGAACACTGAA. The encoded protein is CASSATRMNTE. Given in full, the CDR3 is CASSATRMNTEAFF. Variable domain in full (rest from reference TRBV19 and TRBJ1-1): DGGITQSPKYLFRKEGQNVTLSCEQNLNHDAMYWYRQDPGQGLRLIYYSQIVNDFQKGDIAEGYSVSREKKESFPLTVTSAQKNPTAFYLCASSATRMNTEAFFGQGTRLTVV.